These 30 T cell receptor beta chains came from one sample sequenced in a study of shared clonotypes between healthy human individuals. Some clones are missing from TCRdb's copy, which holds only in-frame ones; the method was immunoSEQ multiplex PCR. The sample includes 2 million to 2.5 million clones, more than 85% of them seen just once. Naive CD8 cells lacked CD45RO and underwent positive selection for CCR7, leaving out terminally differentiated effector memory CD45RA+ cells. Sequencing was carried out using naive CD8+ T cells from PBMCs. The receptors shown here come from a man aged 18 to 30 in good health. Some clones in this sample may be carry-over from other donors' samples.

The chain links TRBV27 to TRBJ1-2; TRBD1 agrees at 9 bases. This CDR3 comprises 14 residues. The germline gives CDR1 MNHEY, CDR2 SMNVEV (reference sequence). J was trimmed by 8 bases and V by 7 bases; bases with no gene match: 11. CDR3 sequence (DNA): TGTGCCAGCAAAAGGAGGGACAGGGTGTTGGGCTACACCTTC. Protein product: CASKRRDRVLGYTF.

CDR3 protein: CSHRQMNTEAFF. The CDR3 coding sequence is TGCAGCCATAGACAGATGAACACTGAAGCTTTCTTT. The chain uses TRBV29-1 and TRBJ1-1; maybe TRBD1 (5 bases). The CDR3 sequence is 12 residues long. Germline CDR1 and CDR2: SQVTM and ANQGSEA. V was shortened by 8 bases and J by 0 bases, with 10 bases between the two germline ends.

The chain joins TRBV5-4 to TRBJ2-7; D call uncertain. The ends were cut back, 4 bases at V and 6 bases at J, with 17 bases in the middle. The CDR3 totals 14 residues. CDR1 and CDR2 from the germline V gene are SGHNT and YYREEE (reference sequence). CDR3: CASSHLVGSAEQYF. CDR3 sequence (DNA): TGTGCCAGCAGCCATCTGGTGGGTTCGGCCGAGCAGTACTTC. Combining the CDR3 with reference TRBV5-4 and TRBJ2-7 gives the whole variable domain ETGVTQSPTHLIKTRGQQVTLRCSSQSGHNTVSWYQQALGQGPQFIFQYYREEENGRGNFPPRFSGLQFPNYSSELNVNALELDDSALYLCASSHLVGSAEQYFGPGTRLTVT.

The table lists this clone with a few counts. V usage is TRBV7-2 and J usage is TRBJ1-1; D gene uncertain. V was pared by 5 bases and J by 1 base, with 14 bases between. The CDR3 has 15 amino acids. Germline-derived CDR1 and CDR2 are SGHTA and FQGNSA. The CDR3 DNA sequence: TGTGCCAGCAGCCCCAACCCCGGGAGGAACACTGAAGCTTTCTTT. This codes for CASSPNPGRNTEAFF.

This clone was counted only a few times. The CDR3 DNA reads as TGTGCCAGCAGCCCCGTCTTGCGTCTAGCGGCCTTCCAAGAGACCCAGTACTTC. Its translation is CASSPVLRLAAFQETQYF. The rearrangement uses TRBV7-9 and TRBJ2-5; 7 nucleotides align to TRBD2. The CDR3 sequence is 18 residues long. V shed 5 bases and J 1 base; nucleotides not matched to a gene: 16. Germline V lookup: CDR1 SEHNR, CDR2 FQNEAQ (reference sequence).

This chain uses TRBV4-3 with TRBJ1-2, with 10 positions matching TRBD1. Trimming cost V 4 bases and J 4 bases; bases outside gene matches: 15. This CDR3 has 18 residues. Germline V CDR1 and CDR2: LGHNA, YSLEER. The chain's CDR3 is CASSPSFDKGQGFYGYTF. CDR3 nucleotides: TGCGCCAGCAGCCCGAGTTTTGACAAGGGACAGGGGTTCTATGGCTACACCTTC.

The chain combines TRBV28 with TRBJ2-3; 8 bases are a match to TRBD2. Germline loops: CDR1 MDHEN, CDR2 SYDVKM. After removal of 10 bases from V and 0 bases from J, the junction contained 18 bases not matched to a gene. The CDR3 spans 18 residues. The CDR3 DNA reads TGTGCCACTGGACCGGGACTAGAAATATACCCTAGCACAGATACGCAGTATTTT. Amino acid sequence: CATGPGLEIYPSTDTQYF.

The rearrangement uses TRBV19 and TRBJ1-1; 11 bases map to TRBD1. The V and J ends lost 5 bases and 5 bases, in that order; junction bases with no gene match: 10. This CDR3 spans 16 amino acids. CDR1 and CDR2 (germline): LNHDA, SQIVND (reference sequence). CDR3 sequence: CASSPFGQGAGTEAFF. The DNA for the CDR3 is TGTGCCAGTAGTCCCTTCGGACAGGGGGCTGGGACTGAAGCTTTCTTT.

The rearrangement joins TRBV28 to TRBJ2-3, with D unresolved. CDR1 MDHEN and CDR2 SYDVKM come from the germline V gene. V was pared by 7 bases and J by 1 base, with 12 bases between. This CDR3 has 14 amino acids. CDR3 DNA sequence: TGTGCCAGCACAAAGGGCTACCGCACAGATACGCAGTATTTT. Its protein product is CASTKGYRTDTQYF.

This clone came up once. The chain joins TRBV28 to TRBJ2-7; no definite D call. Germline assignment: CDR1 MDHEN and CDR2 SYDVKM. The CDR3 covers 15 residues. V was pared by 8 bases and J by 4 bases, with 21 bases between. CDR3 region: CASSSSFRVGYEQYF. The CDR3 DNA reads TGTGCCAGCTCCTCCTCCTTCCGGGTTGGGTACGAGCAGTACTTC.

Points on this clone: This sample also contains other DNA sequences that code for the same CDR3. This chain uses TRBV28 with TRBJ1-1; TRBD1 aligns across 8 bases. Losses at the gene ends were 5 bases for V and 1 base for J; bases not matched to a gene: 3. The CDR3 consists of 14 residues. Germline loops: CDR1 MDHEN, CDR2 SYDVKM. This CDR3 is CASSQTGANTEAFF. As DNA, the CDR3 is TGTGCCAGCAGTCAGACAGGGGCGAACACTGAAGCTTTCTTT.

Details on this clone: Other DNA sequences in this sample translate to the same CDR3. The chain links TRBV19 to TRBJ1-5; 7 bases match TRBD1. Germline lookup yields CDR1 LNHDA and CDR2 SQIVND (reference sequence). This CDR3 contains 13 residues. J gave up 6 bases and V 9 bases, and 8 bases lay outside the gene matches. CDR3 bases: TGTGCCAGCGCAGACAGGGAGGGTCAGCCCCAGCATTTT. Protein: CASADREGQPQHF.

The CDR3 DNA reads TGTGCCAGCAGCGTGGCGGGAGCCTACGTACACACCATATATTTT. Its protein is CASSVAGAYVHTIYF. This rearrangement joins TRBV9 to TRBJ1-3; D ambiguous. CDR1 is SGDLS, CDR2 YYNGEE, per germline. The length of the CDR3 is 15 residues. Trimming pared 2 bases from V and 8 bases from J, leaving 17 bases between. The variable domain in full, with the rest retrieved from reference TRBV9 and TRBJ1-3, is DSGVTQTPKHLITATGQRVTLRCSPRSGDLSVYWYQQSLDQGLQFLIQYYNGEERAKGNILERFSAQQFPDLHSELNLSSLELGDSALYFCASSVAGAYVHTIYFGEGSWLTVV.

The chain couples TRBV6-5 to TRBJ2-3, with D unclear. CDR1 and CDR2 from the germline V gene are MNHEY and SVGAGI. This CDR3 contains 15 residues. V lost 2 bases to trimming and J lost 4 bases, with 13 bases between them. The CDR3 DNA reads TGTGCCAGCAGTTACGTTTTTAGTAGACCAGATACGCAGTATTTT. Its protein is CASSYVFSRPDTQYF.

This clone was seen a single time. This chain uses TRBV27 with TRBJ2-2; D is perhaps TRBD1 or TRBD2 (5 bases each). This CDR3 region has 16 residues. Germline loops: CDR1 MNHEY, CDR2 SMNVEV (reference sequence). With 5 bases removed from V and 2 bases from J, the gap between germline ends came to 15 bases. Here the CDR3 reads CASSPLWGRNTGELFF. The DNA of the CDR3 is TGTGCCAGCAGTCCCCTCTGGGGACGAAACACCGGGGAGCTGTTTTTT.

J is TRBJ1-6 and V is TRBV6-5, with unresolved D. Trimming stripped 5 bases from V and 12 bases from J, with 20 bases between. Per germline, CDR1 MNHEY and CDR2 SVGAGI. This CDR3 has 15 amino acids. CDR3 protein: CASSTLEEGVGPLHF. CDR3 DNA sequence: TGTGCCAGCAGTACTCTGGAGGAAGGTGTAGGACCCCTCCACTTT.

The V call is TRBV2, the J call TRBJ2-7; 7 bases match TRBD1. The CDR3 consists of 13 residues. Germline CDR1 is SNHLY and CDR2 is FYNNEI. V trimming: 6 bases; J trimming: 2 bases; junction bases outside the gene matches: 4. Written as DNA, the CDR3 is TGTGCCAGCAGCCGGGACAGCACCTACGAGCAGTACTTC. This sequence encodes CASSRDSTYEQYF.

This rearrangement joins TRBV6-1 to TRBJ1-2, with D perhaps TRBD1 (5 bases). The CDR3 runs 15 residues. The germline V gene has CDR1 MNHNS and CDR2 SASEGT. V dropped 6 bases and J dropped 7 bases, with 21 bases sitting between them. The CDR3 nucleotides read TGTGCCAGCAGGGGCATGGTGTCATTGGGGCTTGGCTACACCTTC. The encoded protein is CASRGMVSLGLGYTF.

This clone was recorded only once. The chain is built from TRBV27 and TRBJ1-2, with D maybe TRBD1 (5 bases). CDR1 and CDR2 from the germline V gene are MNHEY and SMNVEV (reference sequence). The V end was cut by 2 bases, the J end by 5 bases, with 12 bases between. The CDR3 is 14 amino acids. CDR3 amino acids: CASSLQAGRYGYTF. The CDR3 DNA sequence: TGTGCCAGCAGTTTACAGGCAGGGCGGTATGGCTACACCTTC.

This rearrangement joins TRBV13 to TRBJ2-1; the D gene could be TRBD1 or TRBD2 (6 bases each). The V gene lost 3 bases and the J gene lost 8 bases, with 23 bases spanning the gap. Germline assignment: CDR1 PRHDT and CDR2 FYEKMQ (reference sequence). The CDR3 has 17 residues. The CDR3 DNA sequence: TGTGCCAGCAGCTTTGGTTCCTCAACCTTCCGGGGGCATGAGCAGTTCTTC. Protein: CASSFGSSTFRGHEQFF.

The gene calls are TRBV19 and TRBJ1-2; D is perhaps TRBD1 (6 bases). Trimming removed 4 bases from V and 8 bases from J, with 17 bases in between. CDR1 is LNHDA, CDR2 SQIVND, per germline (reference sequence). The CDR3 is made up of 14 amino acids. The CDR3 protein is CASSTRVRGEGYTF. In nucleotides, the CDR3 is TGTGCCAGTAGTACTCGCGTCAGGGGTGAGGGCTACACCTTC.

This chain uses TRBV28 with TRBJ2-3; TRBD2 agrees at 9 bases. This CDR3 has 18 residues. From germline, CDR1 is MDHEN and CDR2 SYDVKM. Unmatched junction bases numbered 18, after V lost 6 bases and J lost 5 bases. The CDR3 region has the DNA TGTGCCAGCAGCCCCGTTGGTAGCGGGAGATATTGGGGAGATACGCAGTATTTT. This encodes CASSPVGSGRYWGDTQYF.

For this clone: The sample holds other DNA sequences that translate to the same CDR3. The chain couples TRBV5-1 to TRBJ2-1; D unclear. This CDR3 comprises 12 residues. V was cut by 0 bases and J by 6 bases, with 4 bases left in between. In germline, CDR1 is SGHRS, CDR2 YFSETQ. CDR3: CASSLARNEQFF. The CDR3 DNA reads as TGCGCCAGCAGCTTGGCACGCAATGAGCAGTTCTTC.

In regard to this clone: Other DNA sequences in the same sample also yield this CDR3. The DNA of the CDR3 is TGTGCCAGCAGCTTTAGCGGGAGCTCCTACAATGAGCAGTTCTTC. Encoded protein: CASSFSGSSYNEQFF. The chain is built from TRBV7-8 and TRBJ2-1; TRBD2 matches 9 bases. Germline V gives CDR1 SGHVS, CDR2 FQNEAQ. This CDR3 contains 15 residues. V trimming: 3 bases; J trimming: 0 bases; junction bases outside the gene matches: 0. Supplemented by reference TRBV7-8 and TRBJ2-1, the full variable domain reads GAGVSQSPRYKVAKRGQDVALRCDPISGHVSLFWYQQALGQGPEFLTYFQNEAQLDKSGLPSDRFFAERPEGSVSTLKIQRTQQEDSAVYLCASSFSGSSYNEQFFGPGTRLTVL.

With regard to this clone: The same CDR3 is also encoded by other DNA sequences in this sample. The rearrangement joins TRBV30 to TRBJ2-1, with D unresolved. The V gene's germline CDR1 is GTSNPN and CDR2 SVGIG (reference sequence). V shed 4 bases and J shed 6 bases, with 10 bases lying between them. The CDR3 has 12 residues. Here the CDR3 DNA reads TGTGCCTGGACCCTTCTGGCCAATGAGCAGTTCTTC. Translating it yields CAWTLLANEQFF.

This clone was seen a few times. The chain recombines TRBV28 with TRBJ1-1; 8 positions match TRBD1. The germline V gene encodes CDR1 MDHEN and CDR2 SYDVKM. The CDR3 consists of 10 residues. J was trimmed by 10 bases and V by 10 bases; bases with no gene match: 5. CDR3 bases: TGTGCCACCCAGGGGGCGCGAGCTTTCTTT. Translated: CATQGARAFF.

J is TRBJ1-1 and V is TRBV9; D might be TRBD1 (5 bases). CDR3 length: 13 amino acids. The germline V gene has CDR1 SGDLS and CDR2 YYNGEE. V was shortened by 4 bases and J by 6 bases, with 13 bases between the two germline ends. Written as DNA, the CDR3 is TGTGCCAGCAGCTTCTCGGGGGGACCTGAAGCTTTCTTT. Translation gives CASSFSGGPEAFF.

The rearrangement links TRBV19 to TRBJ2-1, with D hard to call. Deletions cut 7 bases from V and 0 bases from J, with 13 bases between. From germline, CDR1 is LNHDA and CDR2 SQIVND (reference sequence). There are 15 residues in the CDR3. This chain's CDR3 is CASKDIAGSYNEQFF. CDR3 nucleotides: TGTGCCAGTAAGGATATAGCAGGCTCCTACAATGAGCAGTTCTTC. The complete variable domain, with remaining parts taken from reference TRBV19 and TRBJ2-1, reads DGGITQSPKYLFRKEGQNVTLSCEQNLNHDAMYWYRQDPGQGLRLIYYSQIVNDFQKGDIAEGYSVSREKKESFPLTVTSAQKNPTAFYLCASKDIAGSYNEQFFGPGTRLTVL.

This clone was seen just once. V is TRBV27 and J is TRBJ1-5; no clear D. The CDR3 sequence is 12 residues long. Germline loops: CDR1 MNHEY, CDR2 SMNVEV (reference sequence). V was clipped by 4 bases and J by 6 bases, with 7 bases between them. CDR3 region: CASSYMGQPQHF. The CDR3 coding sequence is TGTGCCAGCAGTTACATGGGTCAGCCCCAGCATTTT.

CDR3 amino acids: CASRSRTGANTEAFF. The CDR3 DNA sequence: TGTGCCAGCAGATCAAGGACAGGCGCGAACACTGAAGCTTTCTTT. V is TRBV7-9 and J is TRBJ1-1; TRBD1 matches at 7 bases. Trimming removed 6 bases from V and 1 base from J; junction bases left unmatched: 8. This CDR3 has 15 amino acids. The V gene's germline CDR1 is SEHNR and CDR2 FQNEAQ (reference sequence). The full variable domain, in which reference TRBV7-9 and TRBJ1-1 provide the parts outside the CDR3, is DTGVSQNPRHKITKRGQNVTFRCDPISEHNRLYWYRQTLGQGPEFLTYFQNEAQLEKSRLLSDRFSAERPKGSFSTLEIQRTEQGDSAMYLCASRSRTGANTEAFFGQGTRLTVV.